This T cell receptor beta chain was captured by sequencing in a study of T cells after yellow fever vaccination. Study-level information: When fractions had low cell numbers, they were prepared with SMART-Seq v4 Ultra Low Input. General observations from the study: Abundant bulk-population clonotypes could contaminate the FACS-sorted repertoires. Faster peaking, at day 5 versus 15, marked a secondary response that was weaker.

This clonotype occurred many times. Its specificity is not known. From germline, CDR1 is SGHNT and CDR2 YENEEA. This CDR3 has 14 residues. Germline trimming cut 4 bases from V and 2 bases from J; bases unmatched to any gene: 2. TCRdb analysed the 5' RACE reads with MiXCR anew, one entry per CDR3 protein. The sample contains approximately 240,000 distinct CDR3 sequences, 3.6% of which appear only once. This sequence was found in a young man who received the YFV17D yellow fever vaccine. V is TRBV11-3 and J is TRBJ2-5; 9 positions match TRBD1. The specimen comprised PBMCs, sampled 15 days after the yellow fever booster vaccination. The CDR3 DNA is TGTGCCAGCAGCTCGGACAGGGGACAAGAGACCCAGTACTTC. This translates into CASSSDRGQETQYF.